These T cell receptor beta chains were read from a single sample in a study of blood T cell repertoires in COVID-19. The table came from immunoSEQ multiplex PCR; TCRdb's copy has only in-frame clones and leaves some out. This table holds approximately 80,000 clones, over 65% found once. The sequencing input was peripheral blood. The receptors come from a man aged 45-65 years with active or convalescent COVID-19. Each CDR3 is given with its conserved first and last residue.

V gene	J gene	CDR3 protein
TRBV18	TRBJ1-1	CASSKTGKAEAFF
TRBV18	TRBJ1-5	CASSPGTGSNQPQHF
TRBV27	TRBJ2-7	CASSSIGQLYEQYF
TRBV7-3	TRBJ2-1	CASSYGTSGANEQFF
TRBV6-5	TRBJ1-1	CASRTGQANTEAFF
TRBV6-1	TRBJ1-3	CASSESPTVEMGNTIYF
TRBV4-1	TRBJ1-3	CASMKGSGLTSGNTIYF
TRBV7-2	TRBJ1-2	CASSILQGTRSYTF
TRBV6-1	TRBJ2-3	CASSGPGLAGGTDTQYF
TRBV6-1	TRBJ2-1	CASSGSQGKVYNEQFF
TRBV5-1	TRBJ2-1	CASTGRGQGANEQFF
TRBV27	TRBJ2-7	CASSSPGTGDYEQYF
TRBV6-5	TRBJ1-3	CASSASRGTIYF
TRBV5-4	TRBJ2-7	CASSLAGASRTGEQYF
TRBV3-1/TRBV3-2	TRBJ1-1	CASSALGGEGTEAFF
TRBV5-4	TRBJ2-6	CASSQGLPSGANVLTF
TRBV18	TRBJ1-4	CASARGQGATNEKLFF
TRBV18	TRBJ2-3	CASSPLGATDTQYF
TRBV13	TRBJ1-1	CASKGNREAFF
TRBV4-3	TRBJ2-1	CASSQGIAAYNEQFF
TRBV19	TRBJ2-2	CASSVRQGASTGELFF
TRBV6-5	TRBJ1-5	CASSFQGGNQPQHF
TRBV4-1	TRBJ2-3	CASSRTSGFSTDTQYF
TRBV18	TRBJ1-3	CASSPPGQVRSGNTIYF
TRBV3-1/TRBV3-2	TRBJ2-6	CASSQGGAGGANVLTF